The 14 T cell receptor beta chains in this list originate from one sample, sequenced in a study of OX40 agonist ivuxolimab in advanced cancers. TCRdb's copy holds only in-frame clones and misses some; the assay was immunoSEQ multiplex PCR. The sample includes about 40,000 clones, roughly 86% seen only once; the top ten take more than 10%. Material: CD4+ or CD8+ T cells sorted from blood, obtained in a trial of the OX40 agonist ivuxolimab. These receptors were taken from an adult with an advanced solid tumor such as melanoma, head and neck, liver or kidney cancer.

The chain recombines TRBV6-6 with TRBJ1-1, with D perhaps matching TRBD1 (5 bases). This CDR3 is 16 amino acids long. Germline lookup yields CDR1 MNHNY and CDR2 SVGAGI (reference sequence). Deletions cut 4 bases from V and 1 base from J, with 16 bases between. CDR3 amino acids: CASSLNSGWENTEAFF. The CDR3 region has the DNA TGTGCCAGCAGTTTAAACTCAGGGTGGGAGAACACTGAAGCTTTCTTT.

The chain joins TRBV7-9 to TRBJ2-2; D gene uncertain. The CDR3 spans 12 residues. Germline V lookup: CDR1 SEHNR, CDR2 FQNEAQ (reference sequence). The V and J ends lost 2 bases and 6 bases respectively, with 4 bases between them. For the CDR3, the DNA is TGTGCCAGCAGCTTAAACCCCGGGGAGCTGTTTTTT. Translation gives CASSLNPGELFF. The full variable domain, completed using reference TRBV7-9 and TRBJ2-2, is DTGVSQNPRHKITKRGQNVTFRCDPISEHNRLYWYRQTLGQGPEFLTYFQNEAQLEKSRLLSDRFSAERPKGSFSTLEIQRTEQGDSAMYLCASSLNPGELFFGEGSRLTVL.

This clone was seen just once. The chain employs TRBV6-5 and TRBJ2-1; D is perhaps TRBD1 (6 bases). Germline-derived CDR1 and CDR2 are MNHEY and SVGAGI. The CDR3 loop spans 10 amino acids. The ends were cut back, 8 bases at V and 13 bases at J, with 12 bases in the middle. The CDR3 DNA sequence: TGTGCCAGCGGTGGGGGCCAACAGTTCTTC. Its translation is CASGGGQQFF.

J is TRBJ1-1 and V is TRBV4-3; D unclear. From germline, CDR1 is LGHNA and CDR2 YSLEER. The V end lost 0 bases, the J end lost 1 base, and 18 bases lay between the germline ends. CDR3 length: 18 residues. The CDR3 spells CASSQDFSPRHWNTEAFF. The CDR3 coding sequence is TGCGCCAGCAGCCAAGATTTTAGTCCCAGACACTGGAACACTGAAGCTTTCTTT.

The chain has TRBV2 and TRBJ2-2; the match to TRBD2 covers 8 bases. CDR3 size: 18 residues. The V and J ends lost 5 bases and 2 bases, in that order; junction bases with no gene match: 13. In germline, CDR1 is SNHLY, CDR2 FYNNEI. The CDR3 DNA reads as TGTGCCAGCAGTTCCGGGACTAGTGGGGGCGTAAACACCGGGGAGCTGTTTTTT. Translation gives CASSSGTSGGVNTGELFF.

The chain joins TRBV7-2 to TRBJ1-4; D unclear. The V end lost 5 bases, the J end lost 8 bases, and 9 bases lay between the germline ends. The CDR3 covers 12 residues. Germline-derived CDR1 and CDR2 are SGHTA and FQGNSA. CDR3 amino acids: CASSAGWEKLFF. The CDR3 bases are TGTGCCAGCAGCGCCGGGTGGGAAAAACTGTTTTTT.

The rearrangement links TRBV10-3 to TRBJ2-1; D is uncertain. Germline loops: CDR1 ENHRY, CDR2 SYGVKD. V lost 6 bases and J lost 5, with 11 bases in between. The CDR3 is 13 amino acids. CDR3 region: CAISQYENNEQFF. The DNA for the CDR3 is TGTGCCATCAGCCAGTACGAGAACAATGAGCAGTTCTTC.

The CDR3 here is CASSLWTPSGSSYNEQFF. In nucleotides, the CDR3 is TGTGCCAGCAGCTTATGGACCCCTAGCGGGAGCTCCTACAATGAGCAGTTCTTC. V usage is TRBV7-9 and J usage is TRBJ2-1, with 10 bases lining up with TRBD2. Trimming removed 2 bases from V and 0 bases from J; junction bases left unmatched: 7. CDR3 length: 18 residues. Germline CDR1 and CDR2: SEHNR and FQNEAQ (reference sequence). The whole variable domain, remainder taken from reference TRBV7-9 and TRBJ2-1, is DTGVSQNPRHKITKRGQNVTFRCDPISEHNRLYWYRQTLGQGPEFLTYFQNEAQLEKSRLLSDRFSAERPKGSFSTLEIQRTEQGDSAMYLCASSLWTPSGSSYNEQFFGPGTRLTVL.

The CDR3 DNA sequence: TGTGCCAGCAGCTTAACTCCGGGAGCGAACACTGAAGCTTTCTTT. Its protein product is CASSLTPGANTEAFF. The chain links TRBV7-3 to TRBJ1-1; D gene unclear. The CDR3 sequence is 15 residues long. V lost 0 bases to trimming and J lost 1 base, with 9 bases between them. CDR1 and CDR2 from the germline V gene are SGHTA and FQGTGA.

CDR3 coding DNA: TGTGCCAGCAGCCTAGCCGGGACAGGGGGCTTTGATACGCAGTATTTT. It encodes CASSLAGTGGFDTQYF. The chain uses TRBV7-3 and TRBJ2-3, with 12 positions matching TRBD1. The CDR3 sequence is 16 residues long. J lost 6 bases, V lost 5 bases, and 9 bases had no gene match. CDR1 is SGHTA, CDR2 FQGTGA, per germline.

The chain has TRBV6-5 and TRBJ1-1, with a tentative D call TRBD1 (6 bases). Trimming removed 0 bases from V and 1 base from J, with 9 bases in between. CDR1 and CDR2 (germline): MNHEY, SVGAGI. The CDR3 spans 15 residues. The CDR3 region is CASSYSTGSNTEAFF. CDR3 nucleotides: TGTGCCAGCAGTTACTCAACAGGGTCGAACACTGAAGCTTTCTTT.

This clone was seen a few times. The V call is TRBV28, the J call TRBJ2-7; D perhaps matches TRBD2 (7 bases). Germline CDR1 reads MDHEN; CDR2 reads SYDVKM. The CDR3 has 18 amino acids. The V and J ends lost 4 bases and 0 bases respectively, with 22 bases between them. The CDR3: CASSSRLVRGGVSYEQYF. The CDR3 DNA is TGTGCCAGCAGTTCTCGCCTCGTGAGGGGGGGAGTCTCCTACGAGCAGTACTTC.

The chain uses TRBV5-1 and TRBJ1-1, with TRBD1 matching 10 bases. Trimming took 0 bases from V and 6 from J; bases not matched to a gene: 5. The CDR3 runs to 15 residues. The germline V gene encodes CDR1 SGHRS and CDR2 YFSETQ. CDR3 nucleotide sequence: TGCGCCAGCAGCTTGGACGGGACAGGGGCCCCTGAAGCTTTCTTT. It encodes CASSLDGTGAPEAFF.

This chain links TRBV9 with TRBJ2-5; D possibly corresponds to TRBD1 (6 bases). V was clipped by 3 bases and J by 4 bases, with 13 bases between them. The germline V gene has CDR1 SGDLS and CDR2 YYNGEE. The CDR3 loop spans 14 amino acids. In DNA form, the CDR3 reads TGTGCCAGCAGCGAGGGGGACCCGGGAGAGACCCAGTACTTC. The encoded protein is CASSEGDPGETQYF.